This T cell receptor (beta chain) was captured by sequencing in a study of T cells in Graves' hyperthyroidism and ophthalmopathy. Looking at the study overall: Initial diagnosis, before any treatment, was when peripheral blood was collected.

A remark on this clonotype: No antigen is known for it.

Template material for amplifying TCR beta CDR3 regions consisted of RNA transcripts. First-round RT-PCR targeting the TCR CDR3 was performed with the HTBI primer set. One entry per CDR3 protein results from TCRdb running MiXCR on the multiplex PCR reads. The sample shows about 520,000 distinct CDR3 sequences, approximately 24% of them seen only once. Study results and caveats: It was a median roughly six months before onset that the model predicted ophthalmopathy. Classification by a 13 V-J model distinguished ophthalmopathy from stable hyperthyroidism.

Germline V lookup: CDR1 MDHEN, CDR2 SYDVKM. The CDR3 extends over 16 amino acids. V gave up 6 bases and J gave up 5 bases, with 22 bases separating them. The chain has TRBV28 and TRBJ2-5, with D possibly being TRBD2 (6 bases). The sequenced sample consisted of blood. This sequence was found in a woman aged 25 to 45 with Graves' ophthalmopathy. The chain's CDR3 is CASSSGVTSGPETQYF. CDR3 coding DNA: TGTGCCAGCAGCTCTGGGGTGACTAGTGGTCCCGAGACCCAGTACTTC. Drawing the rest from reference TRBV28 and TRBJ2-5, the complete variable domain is DVKVTQSSRYLVKRTGEKVFLECVQDMDHENMFWYRQDPGLGLRLIYFSYDVKMKEKGDIPEGYSVSREKKERFSLILESASTNQTSMYLCASSSGVTSGPETQYFGPGTRLLVL.